This T cell receptor beta chain comes out of a study of cytomegalovirus exposure and HLA in healthy donors. Findings and caveats of the study: The study put under 200 TCR beta chains on its list as cytomegalovirus-associated. Rare sequences made up most TCRs, while some public TCRs were found in many donors.

The sample holds a few counts of this clone. No antigen is known for it. The PCR used 60 Vbeta and 13 Jbeta primers. Only in-frame clones appear in the TCRdb table, and some are missing; sequencing was by immunoSEQ multiplex PCR. The sample has around 170,000 clones, 65% to 80% seen once. The CDR3 covers 17 residues. The V and J ends lost 0 bases and 5 bases, in that order; junction bases with no gene match: 11. Per germline, CDR1 MGHRA and CDR2 YSYEKL. The J gene is TRBJ1-1, the V gene TRBV4-1; the match to TRBD1 covers 8 bases. Material: PBMCs. The TCR sequence derives from a woman in her 40s in good health and CMV-seronegative. The CDR3 loop is CASSQDTGQEKDTEAFF. CDR3 nucleotide sequence: TGCGCCAGCAGCCAAGATACGGGACAGGAAAAGGATACTGAAGCTTTCTTT.